The TCR beta chain described here comes from a study of T cells in localized non-small cell lung cancer (TCRdb year 2020). Background on the whole study: The study analyzed T cell repertoires of 200 to 300 early-stage NSCLC patients, comparing tumors and uninvolved tumor-adjacent lungs. NSCLC patients had a mean age of around 70 years, and more than 120 were male and about 110 female. The cohort consisted of 236 treatment-naive NSCLC patients whose localized lung tumors had been resected.

Based on the germline V gene, the CDR1 and CDR2 sequences are SGHAT and FQNNGV. The CDR3 runs 13 residues from the cysteine to the phenylalanine. The CDR3 DNA has 39 bases and is translated from base 1. Germline trimming amounts to 1 base on V and 7 bases on J, with 0 as the count of junction bases outside the gene matches. TCR beta CDR3 regions were sequenced from DNA using the immunoSEQ Assay. The original pipeline was this. T cell density was computed as TCR beta template counts normalized to usable DNA estimated by amplifying housekeeping genes. The preseqR package was used to estimate richness by extrapolating to 400,000 templates for PBMC samples and to 120,000 templates for tissue samples. Clonality was calculated as one minus Pielou's evenness. Differential abundance testing on productive amino-acid clonotypes, with a minimum total count of 5 and an alpha of 0.1, was used to identify tissue-enriched TCRs. The Jaccard Index and the Morisita Overlap Index were used to measure how much the repertoires overlapped between compartments. GLIPH grouped TCR beta CDR3s together with public tetramer-defined viral CDR3s, and a viral motif had to include at least three viral sequences and show V-gene enrichment. The source is immuneACCESS, and TCRdb retained only in-frame sequences with V and J called. Part of the clones is not carried over; for the studies checked, unresolved V genes explain less than half of this, and the remainder is unexplained. For V, J and clone size, that table is used; D and trimming come from the DNA. This sample is represented by almost 30,000 clones; roughly 91% of them were singletons. The ten largest make up 13% of the sample.

What the work shows at the level of the full study, not this receptor alone: Because of the exploratory design, TCR variables were selected using unadjusted p-values without false-discovery rate correction. A median of roughly 50 of the top 100 tumor clones turned up in the paired uninvolved adjacent lung, and 28 of those clones also ranked among the top 100 of that same adjacent lung. Higher blood T cell density associated with longer overall survival, while higher adjacent-lung clonality associated with shorter survival. Uninvolved tumor-adjacent lung showed the highest T cell clonality, higher than tumor, which suggests more focused antigenic responses in the uninvolved tumor-adjacent lung. Because multi-region tumor sequencing was not performed, intratumor heterogeneity could not be ruled out.

Concerning this clone: The specificity of this receptor is unknown. No base-level quality is on record; no much larger clone is a single base apart.

At diagnosis, peripheral blood, uninvolved tumor-adjacent lung and tumor were collected and were preserved as a mix of fresh-frozen and FFPE material. For TCR repertoire profiling, blood samples were analyzed in the form of peripheral blood mononuclear cells. This clonotype originated in a female donor of 60 years or more with stage III squamous cell lung carcinoma. The chain is encoded by TRBV11-2 joined to TRBJ2-2, and 7 bases in between align with TRBD2. Sequenced material: peripheral blood, taken before any cancer treatment. CDR3 loop: CASSLAGGGELFF. The DNA is as follows: TGTGCCAGCAGCTTAGCGGGGGGCGGGGAGCTGTTTTTT.